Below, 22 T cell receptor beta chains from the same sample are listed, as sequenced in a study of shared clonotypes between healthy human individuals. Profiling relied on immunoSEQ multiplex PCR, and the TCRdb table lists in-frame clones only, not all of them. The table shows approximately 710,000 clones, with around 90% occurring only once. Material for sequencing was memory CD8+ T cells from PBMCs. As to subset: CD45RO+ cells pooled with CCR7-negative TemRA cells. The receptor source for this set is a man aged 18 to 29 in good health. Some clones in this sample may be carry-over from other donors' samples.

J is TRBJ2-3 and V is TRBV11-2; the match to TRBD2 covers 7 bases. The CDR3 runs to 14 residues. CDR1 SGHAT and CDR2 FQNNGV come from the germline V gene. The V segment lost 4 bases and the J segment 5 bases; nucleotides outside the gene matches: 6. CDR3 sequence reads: CASSSWDYGDTQYF. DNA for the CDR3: TGTGCCAGCAGCTCCTGGGACTATGGAGATACGCAGTATTTT.

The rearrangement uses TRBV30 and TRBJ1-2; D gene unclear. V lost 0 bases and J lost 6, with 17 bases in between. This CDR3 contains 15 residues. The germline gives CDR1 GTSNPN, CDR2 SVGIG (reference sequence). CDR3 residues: CAWSVEAKTHHGYTF. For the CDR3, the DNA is TGTGCCTGGAGTGTGGAGGCAAAAACACATCATGGCTACACCTTC.

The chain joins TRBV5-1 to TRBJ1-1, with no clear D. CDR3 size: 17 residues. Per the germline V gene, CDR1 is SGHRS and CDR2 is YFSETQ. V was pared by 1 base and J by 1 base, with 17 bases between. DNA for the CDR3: TGCGCCAGCAGCTTGATAAGGAGCCGGGGAAAGAACACTGAAGCTTTCTTT. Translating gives CASSLIRSRGKNTEAFF. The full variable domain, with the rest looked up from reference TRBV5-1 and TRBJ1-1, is KAGVTQTPRYLIKTRGQQVTLSCSPISGHRSVSWYQQTPGQGLQFLFEYFSETQRNKGNFPGRFSGRQFSNSRSEMNVSTLELGDSALYLCASSLIRSRGKNTEAFFGQGTRLTVV.

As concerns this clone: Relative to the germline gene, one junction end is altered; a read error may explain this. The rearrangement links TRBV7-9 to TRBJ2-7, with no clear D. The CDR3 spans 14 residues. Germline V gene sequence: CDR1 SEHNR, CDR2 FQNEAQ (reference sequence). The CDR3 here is CASSLSPGSHEQYF. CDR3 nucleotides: TGTGCCAGCAGCTTGTCCCCCGGCTCCCACGAGCAGTACTTC.

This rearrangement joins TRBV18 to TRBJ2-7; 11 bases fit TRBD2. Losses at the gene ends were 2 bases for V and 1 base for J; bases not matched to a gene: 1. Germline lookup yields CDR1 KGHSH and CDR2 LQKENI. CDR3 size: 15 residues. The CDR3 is CASSPGTSGSYEQYF. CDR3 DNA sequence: TGTGCCAGCTCACCAGGGACTAGCGGATCCTACGAGCAGTACTTC.

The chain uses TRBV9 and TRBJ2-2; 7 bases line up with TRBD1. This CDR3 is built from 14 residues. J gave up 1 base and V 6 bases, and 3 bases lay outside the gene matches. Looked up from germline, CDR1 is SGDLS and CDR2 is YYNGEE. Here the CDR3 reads CASTWTGNTGELFF. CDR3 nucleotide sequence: TGTGCCAGCACCTGGACAGGGAACACCGGGGAGCTGTTTTTT.

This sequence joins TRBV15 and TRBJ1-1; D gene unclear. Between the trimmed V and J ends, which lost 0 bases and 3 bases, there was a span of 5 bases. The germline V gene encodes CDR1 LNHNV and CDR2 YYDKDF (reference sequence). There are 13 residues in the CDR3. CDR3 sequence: CATSREFHTEAFF. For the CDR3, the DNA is TGTGCCACCAGCAGAGAATTCCACACTGAAGCTTTCTTT.

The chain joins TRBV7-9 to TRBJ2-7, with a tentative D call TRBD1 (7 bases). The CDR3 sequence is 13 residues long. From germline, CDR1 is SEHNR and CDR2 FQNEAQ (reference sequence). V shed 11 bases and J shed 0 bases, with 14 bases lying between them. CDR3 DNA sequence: TGTGCCGGCCGGCGGGACAGCTCCTACGAGCAGTACTTC. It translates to CAGRRDSSYEQYF.

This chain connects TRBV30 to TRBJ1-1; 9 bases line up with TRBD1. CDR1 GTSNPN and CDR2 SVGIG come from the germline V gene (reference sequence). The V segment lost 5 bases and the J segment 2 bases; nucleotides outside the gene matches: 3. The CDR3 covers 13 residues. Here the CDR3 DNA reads TGTGCCTGGGATACAGGGGGCAACACTGAAGCTTTCTTT. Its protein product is CAWDTGGNTEAFF.

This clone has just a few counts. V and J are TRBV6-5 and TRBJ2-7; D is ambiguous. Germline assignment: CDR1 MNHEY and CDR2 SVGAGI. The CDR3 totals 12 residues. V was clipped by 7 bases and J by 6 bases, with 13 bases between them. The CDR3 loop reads CASTQNKGEQYF. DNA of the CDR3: TGTGCCAGCACCCAAAATAAGGGCGAGCAGTACTTC.

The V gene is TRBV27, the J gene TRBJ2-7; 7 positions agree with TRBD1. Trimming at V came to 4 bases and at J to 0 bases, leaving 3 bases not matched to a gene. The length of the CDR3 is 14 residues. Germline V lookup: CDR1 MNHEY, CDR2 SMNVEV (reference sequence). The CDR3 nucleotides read TGTGCCAGCAGTTGGGGACAGCTCTCCTACGAGCAGTACTTC. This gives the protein CASSWGQLSYEQYF.

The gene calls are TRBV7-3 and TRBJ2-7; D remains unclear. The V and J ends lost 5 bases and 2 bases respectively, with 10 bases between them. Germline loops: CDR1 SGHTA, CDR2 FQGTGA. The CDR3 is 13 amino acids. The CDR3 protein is CASSVDNTYEQYF. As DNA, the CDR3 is TGTGCCAGCAGCGTTGACAATACCTACGAGCAGTACTTC.

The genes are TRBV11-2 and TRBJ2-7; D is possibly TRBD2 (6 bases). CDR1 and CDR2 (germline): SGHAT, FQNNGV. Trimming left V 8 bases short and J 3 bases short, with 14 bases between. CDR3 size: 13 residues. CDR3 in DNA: TGTGCCAGCGCCCCCCGGAGGGGCTACGAGCAGTACTTC. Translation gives CASAPRRGYEQYF. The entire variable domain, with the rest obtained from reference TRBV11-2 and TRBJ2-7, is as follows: EAGVAQSPRYKIIEKRQSVAFWCNPISGHATLYWYQQILGQGPKLLIQFQNNGVVDDSQLPKDRFSAERLKGVDSTLKIQPAKLEDSAVYLCASAPRRGYEQYFGPGTRLTVT.

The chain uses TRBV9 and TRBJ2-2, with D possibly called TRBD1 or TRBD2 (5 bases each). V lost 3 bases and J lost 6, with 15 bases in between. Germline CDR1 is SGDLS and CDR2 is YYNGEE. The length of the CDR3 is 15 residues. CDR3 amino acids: CASSARGPTPGELFF. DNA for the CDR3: TGTGCCAGCAGCGCTCGGGGCCCAACCCCCGGGGAGCTGTTTTTT.

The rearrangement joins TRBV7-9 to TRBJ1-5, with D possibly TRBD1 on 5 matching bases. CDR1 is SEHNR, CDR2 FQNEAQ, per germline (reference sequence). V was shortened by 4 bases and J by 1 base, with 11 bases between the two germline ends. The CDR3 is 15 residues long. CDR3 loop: CASSSSRDSNQPQHF. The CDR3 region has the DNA TGTGCCAGCAGCTCAAGCCGGGACAGCAATCAGCCCCAGCATTTT.

The CDR3 region has the DNA TGTGCCAGTAGTACATACTCCTCTCGGGGCACCGGGGAGCTGTTTTTT. It specifies CASSTYSSRGTGELFF. This rearrangement joins TRBV19 to TRBJ2-2; maybe TRBD2 (5 bases). V was trimmed by 4 bases and J by 4 bases, leaving 16 bases between them. CDR1 and CDR2 from the germline V gene are LNHDA and SQIVND (reference sequence). The CDR3 loop spans 16 amino acids.

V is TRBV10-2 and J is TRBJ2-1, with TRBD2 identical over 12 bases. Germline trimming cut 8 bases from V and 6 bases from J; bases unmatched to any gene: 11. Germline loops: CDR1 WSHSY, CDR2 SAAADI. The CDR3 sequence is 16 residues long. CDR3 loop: CASSRTSGIAGNEQFF. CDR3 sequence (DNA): TGCGCCAGCTCTAGGACTAGCGGGATTGCTGGCAATGAGCAGTTCTTC.

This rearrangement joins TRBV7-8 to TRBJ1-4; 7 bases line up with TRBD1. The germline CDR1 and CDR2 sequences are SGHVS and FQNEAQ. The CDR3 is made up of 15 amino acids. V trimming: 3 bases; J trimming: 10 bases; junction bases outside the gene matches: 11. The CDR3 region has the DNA TGTGCCAGCAGCTTGGAGACAGGGACCCAGGGAAAACTGTTTTTT. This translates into CASSLETGTQGKLFF.

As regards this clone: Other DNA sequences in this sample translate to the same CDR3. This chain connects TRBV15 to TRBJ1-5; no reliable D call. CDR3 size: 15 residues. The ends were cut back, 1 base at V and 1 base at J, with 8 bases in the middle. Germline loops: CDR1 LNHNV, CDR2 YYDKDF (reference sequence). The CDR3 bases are TGTGCCACCAGCAGAGTTCCGGGGAGCAATCAGCCCCAGCATTTT. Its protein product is CATSRVPGSNQPQHF.

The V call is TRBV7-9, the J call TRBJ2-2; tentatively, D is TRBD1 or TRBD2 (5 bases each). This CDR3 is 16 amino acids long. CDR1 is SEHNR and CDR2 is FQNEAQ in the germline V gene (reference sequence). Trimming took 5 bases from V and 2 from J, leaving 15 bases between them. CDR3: CASSITGTTNTGELFF. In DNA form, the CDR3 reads TGTGCCAGCAGCATAACCGGGACCACCAACACCGGGGAGCTGTTTTTT.

The CDR3 DNA sequence: TGCGCCAGCAGCTTAATAGGCCTAGACCCCTACGAGCAGTACTTC. Amino acids: CASSLIGLDPYEQYF. This chain connects TRBV5-1 to TRBJ2-7, with D unresolved. V was clipped by 2 bases and J by 2 bases, with 14 bases between them. This CDR3 has 15 amino acids. Germline V gene lookup returns CDR1 SGHRS and CDR2 YFSETQ.

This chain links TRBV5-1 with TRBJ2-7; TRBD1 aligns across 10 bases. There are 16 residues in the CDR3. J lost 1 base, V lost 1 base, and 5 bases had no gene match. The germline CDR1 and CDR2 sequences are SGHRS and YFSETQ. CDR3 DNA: TGCGCCAGCAGCTTGTATAGGGACAGGGGATCCTACGAGCAGTACTTC. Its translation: CASSLYRDRGSYEQYF. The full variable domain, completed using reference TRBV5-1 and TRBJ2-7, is KAGVTQTPRYLIKTRGQQVTLSCSPISGHRSVSWYQQTPGQGLQFLFEYFSETQRNKGNFPGRFSGRQFSNSRSEMNVSTLELGDSALYLCASSLYRDRGSYEQYFGPGTRLTVT.